This T cell receptor beta chain emerged from a study of blood T cell repertoires in COVID-19. V was cut by 0 bases and J by 7 bases, with 11 bases left in between. The V gene's germline CDR1 is SGDLS and CDR2 YYNGEE. The CDR3 is 13 residues long. Authors' processing steps: Estimation of nucleated cell counts relied on the amplification of reference gene primers. TCRdb's table, derived via immunoSEQ multiplex PCR, lists solely in-frame clones and lacks some. From that table come the V and J calls and clone size; the DNA was used to work out D and trimming. This table has around 140,000 clones, approximately 88% appearing once. This clone was picked up a small number of times.

Sequences were obtained from peripheral blood. The sequence came from a man between 65 and 85 years old with active COVID-19. The V gene is TRBV9, the J gene TRBJ2-7; D is perhaps TRBD2 (5 bases). The CDR3 protein is CASSVEDRGEQYF. In DNA, the CDR3 is TGTGCCAGCAGCGTAGAGGACCGAGGGGAGCAGTACTTC.